This paragraph reports one T cell receptor beta chain. This sample stems from a study of T cell responses to AZD1222 COVID-19 vaccine. The CDR3 runs to 13 residues. Germline-derived CDR1 and CDR2 are SNHLY and FYNNEI. The V end lost 7 bases, the J end lost 8 bases, and 14 bases lay between the germline ends. TCRdb keeps only in-frame clones here, not all; method: immunoSEQ multiplex PCR. Of approximately 200,000 clones in the sample, roughly 94% were seen once. The receptor comes from an adult who received the MenACWY meningococcal vaccine as a control. Sequences were derived from peripheral blood, sampled 28 days after the second dose of the MenACWY control vaccine. The chain joins TRBV2 to TRBJ1-4; D not resolved. The CDR3 protein is CASKNGRWEKLFF. CDR3 coding DNA: TGTGCCAGCAAAAACGGGAGATGGGAAAAACTGTTTTTT.